This T cell receptor beta chain was found in a study of PD-L1 blockade in urothelial cancer. V lost 2 bases and J lost 1; bases outside the gene matches: 12. Looked up from germline, CDR1 is KGHSH and CDR2 is LQKENI. CDR3 length equals 21 residues. Sequencing used immunoSEQ multiplex PCR; TCRdb keeps in-frame clones, though not all of them. This sample carries over 75,000 clones, 70% to 90% of them seen once, and the ten largest clones take more than 0.85%. As for time point: pretreatment peripheral blood. Patients' urothelial carcinoma was locally advanced or metastatic. The origin of this receptor is a woman of 80 years or more with urothelial cancer. The rearrangement joins TRBV18 to TRBJ2-2; 14 positions agree with TRBD2. Source: PBMCs, taken around atezolizumab (anti-PD-L1) treatment. DNA for the CDR3: TGTGCCAGCTCACCAAAGGAAGTAGGACTAGCGGGAGGTGTGAACACCGGGGAGCTGTTTTTT. It encodes CASSPKEVGLAGGVNTGELFF.